Listed below are T cell receptor beta chains from one sample, sequenced in a study of blood T cell repertoires in COVID-19. Only in-frame clones appear in the TCRdb table, and some are missing; sequencing was by immunoSEQ multiplex PCR. Among roughly 200,000 clones, roughly 80% were seen once, and the ten largest hold roughly a tenth. The specimen sequenced was peripheral blood. The receptor source for this set is a woman aged 80 or over with COVID-19, enrolled during active disease. Each CDR3 is given with its conserved first and last residue. D genes are given only for firm matches. Rows give clone size only sometimes, using once, few, many, or a class for an expanded clone.

clone_size d_call j_call v_call cdr3_nt cdr3_aa
NA TRBD2 TRBJ2-5 TRBV5-4 TGTGCCAGCAGCTTGCCTACTAGCGGGGGGGAGACCCAGTACTTC CASSLPTSGGETQYF
NA TRBD1 TRBJ2-7 TRBV30 TGTGCCTGGAGTGTTGGCAGGGGGACGGACGAGCAGTACTTC CAWSVGRGTDEQYF
few TRBD2 TRBJ2-3 TRBV2 TGTGCCAGCAGTCGATCAGCGGCGGGGGCAGATACGCAGTATTTT CASSRSAAGADTQYF
NA TRBD2 TRBJ2-3 TRBV5-4 TGTGCCAGCAGCTGGCCGACTAGCGGTGGCACAGATACGCAGTATTTT CASSWPTSGGTDTQYF
few NA TRBJ2-5 TRBV6-5 TGTGCCAGCAGTTACTCGGGCAGGGAGGTAGCGGAGACCCAGTACTTC CASSYSGREVAETQYF
NA TRBD1 TRBJ2-1 TRBV18 TGTGCCAGCTCACGGAACAGGGGTTCGGATGAGCAGTTCTTC CASSRNRGSDEQFF
few TRBD1 TRBJ1-2 TRBV5-1 TGCGCCAGCAGCTTGGAGGGGAGTGACAGGGGGCGCGAATATGGCTACACCTTC CASSLEGSDRGREYGYTF
NA NA TRBJ1-1 TRBV11-2 TGTGCCAGCAGCTTGGTGGGGGCGCGGACTGAAGCTTTCTTT CASSLVGARTEAFF
NA NA TRBJ1-1 TRBV3-1/TRBV3-2 TGTGCCAGCAGCCAAGACAACAGGGATCAAGCTTTCTTT CASSQDNRDQAFF
NA NA TRBJ1-1 TRBV11-2 TGTGCCAGCAGCTTAGGAGGAAACACTGAAGCTTTCTTT CASSLGGNTEAFF
NA NA TRBJ1-6 TRBV6-4 TGTGCCAGCAGTGACTCTATGGGGCTAAATTCACCCCTCCACTTT CASSDSMGLNSPLHF
NA NA TRBJ1-4 TRBV5-5 TGTGCCAGCAGCTTTGGAGGTCTAGCAACTAATGAAAAACTGTTTTTT CASSFGGLATNEKLFF
NA NA TRBJ2-7 TRBV5-1 TGCGCCAGCAGCTTACGGGGAGAGCAGTACTTC CASSLRGEQYF
NA TRBD2 TRBJ2-1 TRBV5-6 TGTGCCAGCAGCTTAACTAGCGGGGGTCCAACGGGACAGTTCTTC CASSLTSGGPTGQFF
NA TRBD1 TRBJ1-2 TRBV7-2 TGTGCCAGCAGCCCGGAGACAGGGCTGGGAGGCTACACCTTC CASSPETGLGGYTF
NA NA TRBJ2-1 TRBV2 TGTGCCAGCAAGAACTCATCCTACAATGAGCAGTTCTTC CASKNSSYNEQFF
NA TRBD1 TRBJ1-2 TRBV28 TGTGCCAGCAGACCCCGGACAGGTTATCTAACTAATGGCTACACCTTC CASRPRTGYLTNGYTF
NA NA TRBJ1-3 TRBV29-1 TGCAGCGTTGCCATGGACAGTCTGGGAAACACCATATATTTT CSVAMDSLGNTIYF
NA TRBD2 TRBJ2-1 TRBV11-2 TGTGCCAGCAGCTTAGACGGACTAGGTAAGGCTTACAATGAGCAGTTCTTC CASSLDGLGKAYNEQFF
NA NA TRBJ1-2 TRBV12-3/TRBV12-4 TGTGCCAGCAGTTTAGCAGGGGCCTATGGCTACACCTTC CASSLAGAYGYTF
NA TRBD2 TRBJ2-5 TRBV6-1 TGTGCCAGCAGTGAGACTAGCGGGGGGGCAGGAGAGACCCAGTACTTC CASSETSGGAGETQYF
once NA TRBJ1-4 TRBV28 TGTGCCAGCAGTTCCCCAACAACTAATGAAAAACTGTTTTTT CASSSPTTNEKLFF
NA NA TRBJ1-2 TRBV3-1/TRBV3-2 TGTGCCAGCAGCCAAAGACAGTACTATGGCTACACCTTC CASSQRQYYGYTF
NA NA TRBJ1-1 TRBV7-9 TGTGCCAGCAGCTTAAACCCAGGGTCGAGTACTGAAGCTTTCTTT CASSLNPGSSTEAFF
NA TRBD1 TRBJ2-3 TRBV24-1 TGTGCCACCAGTGATGGGGACAGGGGACGAGATACGCAGTATTTT CATSDGDRGRDTQYF
once NA TRBJ1-2 TRBV28 TGTGCCAGCAGCCGGACAGAGAACTATGGCTACACCTTC CASSRTENYGYTF
once TRBD2 TRBJ2-3 TRBV18 TGTGCCAGCTCCCTCTCCCGACTAGCGGGTGATACGCAGTATTTT CASSLSRLAGDTQYF
NA NA TRBJ2-3 TRBV10-3 TGTGCCATCAGTGAACGGGGGGCCTTTAGCACAGATACGCAGTATTTT CAISERGAFSTDTQYF
NA TRBD2 TRBJ2-3 TRBV6-5 TGTGCCAGCAGGGTAGCGGGAGGGACAGATACGCAGTATTTT CASRVAGGTDTQYF
NA NA TRBJ2-7 TRBV6-6 TGTGCCAGCAGCCGAAGATCAATTCAGGATCAGGGCACCTACGAGCAGTACTTC CASSRRSIQDQGTYEQYF
NA NA TRBJ1-2 TRBV20-1 TGCAGTGCTAGTCCGGGGGTCTATGGCTACACCTTC CSASPGVYGYTF
NA TRBD2 TRBJ2-5 TRBV7-2 TGTGCCAGCAGCCGTCTAGCGGGCGCTCAAGAGACCCAGTACTTC CASSRLAGAQETQYF
NA NA TRBJ1-1 TRBV18 TGTGCCAGCTCTTTAACAGGGTACTCTGAAGCTTTCTTT CASSLTGYSEAFF
NA NA TRBJ1-2 TRBV15 TGTGCCACCGGCCGAGGGGGGAGGGACTATGGCTACACCTTC CATGRGGRDYGYTF
NA TRBD2 TRBJ2-1 TRBV9 TGTGCCAGCAGCGTAACTAGCGGGGGGATCGCCCCCAATGAGCAGTTCTTC CASSVTSGGIAPNEQFF
NA NA TRBJ1-5 TRBV3-1/TRBV3-2 TGTGCCAGCAGCCAAGCGGCAGGGGCGCGTCAGCCCCAGCATTTT CASSQAAGARQPQHF
NA NA TRBJ1-1 TRBV7-2 TGTGCCAGCAGCTTAGGTTTCGGGGGGAGCACTGAAGCTTTCTTT CASSLGFGGSTEAFF
NA NA TRBJ2-1 TRBV6-5 TGTGCCAGCAGCTCCTCGGGCTCCTACAATGAGCAGTTCTTC CASSSSGSYNEQFF
once NA TRBJ1-1 TRBV18 TGTGCCAGCTCACCTCTGGACAGTGGGGGCACTGAAGCTTTCTTT CASSPLDSGGTEAFF
NA NA TRBJ1-6 TRBV6-1 TGTGCCAGCGGACAGACAGGAGATAATTCACCCCTCCACTTT CASGQTGDNSPLHF
NA TRBD1 TRBJ2-3 TRBV5-1 TGCGCCAGCAGCGGACAGGGCACAGATACGCAGTATTTT CASSGQGTDTQYF
NA NA TRBJ2-5 TRBV5-1 TGCGCCAGCAGCTCCTCACAGTCACAAGAGACCCAGTACTTC CASSSSQSQETQYF
NA TRBD1 TRBJ1-2 TRBV5-4 TGTGCCAGCAGCTCGAACAGGGGCGGCGGAGGTGGCTACACCTTC CASSSNRGGGGGYTF
NA TRBD2 TRBJ2-3 TRBV5-1 TGCGCCAGCAGCAGACCGGGCGGGGAGGGGGATACGCAGTATTTT CASSRPGGEGDTQYF
NA NA TRBJ1-4 TRBV7-2 TGTGCCAGCAGCTTCGTCAGCCGGGGTGAAAAACTGTTTTTT CASSFVSRGEKLFF
NA NA TRBJ2-4 TRBV28 TGTGCCAGCAGTTTTTCGGGCAGGGGCTTTGTGGACATTCAGTACTTC CASSFSGRGFVDIQYF
once TRBD2 TRBJ2-5 TRBV19 TGTGCCAGTAGCGAGGGGTCGGGGGGGCCCTGGGAGACCCAGTACTTC CASSEGSGGPWETQYF
once TRBD1 TRBJ1-2 TRBV13 TGTGCCAGCAGCCCACTACAGGGGAGCTATGGCTACACCTTC CASSPLQGSYGYTF
NA NA TRBJ1-4 TRBV3-1/TRBV3-2 TGTGCCAGCAGCCAATCCGACAGAGAAAAACTGTTTTTT CASSQSDREKLFF
NA NA TRBJ1-2 TRBV6-2/TRBV6-3 TGTGCCAGCAGTTTTTCCACGGGTGGCTACACCTTC CASSFSTGGYTF
NA TRBD1 TRBJ2-5 TRBV4-2 TGTGCCAGCAACAAAACCCTAACTCGGGACAGCACGCAGACCCAGTACTTC CASNKTLTRDSTQTQYF
NA NA TRBJ1-4 TRBV4-1 TGCGCCAGCAGCCAGGGGGCGCGAACTAATGAAAAACTGTTTTTT CASSQGARTNEKLFF
few NA TRBJ2-2 TRBV7-7 TGTGCCAGCAGCTTAGGAGGGGGAGCGAACACCGGGGAGCTGTTTTTT CASSLGGGANTGELFF
NA TRBD1 TRBJ1-2 TRBV3-1/TRBV3-2 TGTGCCAGCAGCCCGACAGGGGCCACATATGGCTACACCTTC CASSPTGATYGYTF